This T cell receptor (beta chain) was recorded in a study of blood T cells in healthy people across ages (dated by TCRdb to between 2014 and 2016). A note on the overall study: In model experiments, roughly one uniquely barcoded TCR beta cDNA molecule per two T cells was captured by template switching. To track age-related changes in TCR beta repertoire diversity, the study relied on deep sequencing normalized with unique cDNA molecular identifiers. The donors were split into four age groups: young (average 16 years), middle-aged (roughly 39), aged (approximately 60) and long-lived (roughly 86). To avoid experimental bias, donors of different ages were distributed randomly across sequencing lanes. The study analyzed two additional independent replicas of 1 million unique cDNA reads from the same blood draw for two donors, one aged 18 to 29 and one aged 80 or older. The research as a whole found: There was a strong correlation between observed TCR beta diversity and the percentage of naive T cells measured by flow cytometry. Since profiling was done on bulk unsorted PBMCs, naive and antigen-experienced compartments could not be conclusively compared. Observed TCR beta diversity per million T cells fell roughly linearly with age, and a significant reduction was already apparent by age roughly 40. Because the CMV infection status of the donors was unknown, age-related changes in expanded clonotypes may potentially have been confounded. Compared with the aged group, more naive CD4+ T cells, fewer expanded clones and increased TCR diversity were shown by the long-lived group, suggesting age selection. Estimates of total diversity from one million sequenced T cells were regarded as lower bounds and underestimates.

Systemically healthy Caucasian individuals from Russia, 39 in total and aged roughly 6 to 100 years, were included as donors. Each donor gave ten milliliters of peripheral blood, collected into EDTA-treated Vacutainer tubes. PBMCs were isolated by Ficoll-Paque density-gradient centrifugation, with at least 7 million obtained per sample. Trizol reagent was used to extract total RNA from PBMCs, with at least 5.5 micrograms per sample. The percentages of naive CD45RAhigh/CD27high T cells were determined by flow cytometry on a PBMC aliquot from every donor. The germline V end is reduced by 0 bases and the J end by 10 bases; junction bases left unmatched: 10. The CDR3 starts with the cysteine, ends with the phenylalanine, and has 15 residues. The DNA shown is the 45-base CDR3, in frame from base 1. CDR1 GTSNPN and CDR2 SVGIG are derived from the germline V gene (reference sequence). Library construction relied on 5' RACE. Sequencer: Illumina HiSeq 2500. A second PCR of roughly 7 to 12 cycles was performed with a sample-barcoded 5' primer and a J-beta primer mix. A unique molecular identifier was introduced onto each TCR beta cDNA molecule by a template-switch 5' adaptor carrying 12 random nucleotides. Each sample yielded at least 3 million CDR3-containing paired-end reads. First-strand cDNA synthesis was performed from all RNA using the Mint cDNA synthesis kit, with priming by a TRBC-specific oligonucleotide. Following uracil-DNA glycosylase treatment, all cDNA underwent a first 18-cycle PCR with the universal primers M1SS and BC2_uni_R. The source study handled its data this way. Normalization of each sample was performed by random selection of 1 million high-quality reads, each carrying a distinct molecular identifier. Instead of being binned into consensus sequences, reads that shared molecular identifiers were thrown out. CDR3 identification, clonotype clustering and error correction used MiTCR with a Q25 quality threshold and the strictest error-elimination algorithm. A nonparametric unseen species model with Euler transformation was used to estimate lower-bound total TCR beta diversity. TCRdb cleaned the public reads at Q25 with fastp, built clones with MiXCR and kept in-frame beta chains. When rows share a CDR3 protein, they turn into one entry using the most common DNA and genes. TCRdb, not the authors, supplied the V and J calls. This sample has 650,000 to 700,000 distinct CDR3 sequences in its table, and approximately 31% of those were observed once. About 16% of the sample is in the top ten clones.

This clonotype was observed a handful of times. Its antigen has not been determined. No much larger clone is present one base from it, and per-base qualities are unavailable. In this chain, TRBV30 is recombined with TRBJ1-5; TRBD1 aligns with 9 central bases. Sequenced input: blood. This sequence was found in a woman of 80 years or more in good health. Donor details come from another sample of the same person, matched by shared clones. The DNA reads as follows: TGTGCCTGGAGTGTAACTGGACAGGGGAAAGTTCCCCAGCATTTT. The resulting protein is CAWSVTGQGKVPQHF.